Below, 17 T cell receptor beta chains from the same sample are listed, as sequenced in a study of immune heterogeneity within non-small cell lung tumors. TCR beta CDR3 was amplified by multiplex PCR, first round approximately 10 cycles, 32 V and 13 J primers. TCRdb passed the multiplex PCR reads through MiXCR, listing each CDR3 protein once. Seen here are about 10,000 distinct CDR3 sequences, around 27% observed once, and the top ten hold roughly a quarter. Genomic DNA extracted from bulk tumor tissue served as template. A total of approximately 600 ng was used per sample. While surgery was under way, several biopsies spaced far apart were taken per primary tumor. Untreated, newly diagnosed non-small cell lung cancer patients underwent curative surgery. Material: lung tumor tissue. All receptors come from a woman between 50 and 59 years old with non-small cell lung cancer.

This clonotype appeared a single time. Just one base apart from a much larger clone, this may be a read error. No conserved phenylalanine or tryptophan ends this CDR3, so it is likely a read error. The chain is built from TRBV20-1 and TRBJ2-7; TRBD2 aligns across 10 bases. The length of the CDR3 is 14 residues. V shed 7 bases and J 2 bases; nucleotides not matched to a gene: 8. Per the germline V gene, CDR1 is DFQATT and CDR2 is SNEGSKA (reference sequence). The CDR3 bases are TGCAGTGGGATAGCGGGAGGCCGGACCTACGAGCAGTACATC. Translating it yields CSGIAGGRTYEQYI.

This clonotype is labeled medium-sized (0.01 to 0.1%). This chain joins TRBV18 and TRBJ2-7; 9 bases match TRBD1. The germline CDR1 and CDR2 sequences are KGHSH and LQKENI. After removal of 4 bases from V and 4 bases from J, the junction contained 5 bases not matched to a gene. This CDR3 contains 14 residues. This chain's CDR3 is CASSLGTGWYEQYF. Here the CDR3 DNA reads TGTGCCAGCTCACTCGGGACAGGGTGGTACGAGCAGTACTTC. The full variable domain, with the rest looked up from reference TRBV18 and TRBJ2-7, is NAGVMQNPRHLVRRRGQEARLRCSPMKGHSHVYWYRQLPEEGLKFMVYLQKENIIDESGMPKERFSAEFPKEGPSILRIQQVVRGDSAAYFCASSLGTGWYEQYFGPGTRLTVT.

The chain carries TRBV6-1 and TRBJ2-2; TRBD1 matches at 9 bases. Losses at the gene ends were 6 bases for V and 2 bases for J; bases not matched to a gene: 10. The CDR3 loop spans 17 amino acids. Germline lookup yields CDR1 MNHNS and CDR2 SASEGT. The CDR3 DNA sequence: TGTGCCAGCAGCCGGACAGGGGACTGGCTTAACACCGGGGAGCTGTTTTTT. Its protein is CASSRTGDWLNTGELFF.

This clonotype was recorded once. V gene TRBV7-2 combines with J gene TRBJ2-2; TRBD2 agrees at 8 bases. There are 16 residues in the CDR3. Germline loops: CDR1 SGHTA, CDR2 FQGNSA. Trimming cost V 5 bases and J 7 bases; bases outside gene matches: 12. CDR3 in amino acids: CASSRDGSGNGGELFF. CDR3 coding DNA: TGTGCCAGCAGCCGAGATGGTAGCGGGAATGGCGGGGAGCTGTTTTTT.

There are many counts of this clonotype. The chain recombines TRBV27 with TRBJ2-6; D gene unclear. Trimming shortened V by 7 bases and J by 0 bases, and 4 bases separated the two germline ends. Per germline, CDR1 MNHEY and CDR2 SMNVEV (reference sequence). The CDR3 runs to 13 residues. DNA for the CDR3: TGTGCCAGCACCTTCTCTGGGGCCAACGTCCTGACTTTC. It codes for CASTFSGANVLTF.

In this sample, this clonotype turned up many times. The rearrangement links TRBV28 to TRBJ1-5; D gene uncertain. Germline V CDR1 and CDR2: MDHEN, SYDVKM. CDR3 length: 12 residues. V lost 6 bases and J 5 bases, leaving 8 bases between the germline ends. CDR3 coding DNA: TGTGCCAGCAGCCCCCCACATCAGCCCCAGCATTTT. Translation gives CASSPPHQPQHF. The full variable domain, rest sourced from reference TRBV28 and TRBJ1-5, is DVKVTQSSRYLVKRTGEKVFLECVQDMDHENMFWYRQDPGLGLRLIYFSYDVKMKEKGDIPEGYSVSREKKERFSLILESASTNQTSMYLCASSPPHQPQHFGDGTRLSIL.

As to this clonotype: A much larger clone lies a single base off, so this may be a read error. This rearrangement joins TRBV7-2 to TRBJ1-5; no clear D gene. The CDR3 spans 14 residues. V shed 2 bases and J shed 9 bases, with 14 bases lying between them. Germline CDR1 SGHTA, CDR2 FQGNSA. CDR3 in DNA: TGTGCCAGCAGCTTAACGTATTTTGATTCGCCCCAGCATTTT. Protein: CASSLTYFDSPQHF.

This clonotype was seen repeatedly, ten times or more. This chain uses TRBV20-1 with TRBJ2-1; tentatively, D is TRBD1 or TRBD2 (5 bases each). CDR3 size: 14 residues. The ends were cut back, 0 bases at V and 4 bases at J, with 10 bases in the middle. In germline, CDR1 is DFQATT, CDR2 SNEGSKA (reference sequence). The CDR3 DNA reads TGCAGTGCTAGAGAAGGGGAGAGGTACAATGAGCAGTTCTTC. It encodes CSAREGERYNEQFF.

Comments on this clonotype: A much larger clone differs from this one at a single base, so this may be a read error. The chain has TRBV5-1 and TRBJ2-5; 11 nucleotides line up with TRBD1. Germline V CDR1 and CDR2: SGHRS, YFSETQ. The CDR3 loop spans 15 amino acids. This CDR3 reads CASSPGQGARETHYF. CDR3 nucleotides: TGCGCCAGCAGCCCCGGACAGGGGGCGCGTGAGACCCATTACTTC.

This clonotype rates as medium-sized. This chain uses TRBV11-3 with TRBJ1-2; maybe TRBD1 (6 bases). Between the trimmed V and J ends, which lost 2 bases and 2 bases, there was a span of 9 bases. Germline V CDR1 and CDR2: SGHNT, YENEEA. The CDR3 runs 14 residues. Written as DNA, the CDR3 is TGTGCCAGCAGCTTACGGGGGCCAAACTATGGCTACACCTTC. It yields the protein CASSLRGPNYGYTF. The entire variable domain, with the rest obtained from reference TRBV11-3 and TRBJ1-2, is as follows: EAGVVQSPRYKIIEKKQPVAFWCNPISGHNTLYWYLQNLGQGPELLIRYENEEAVDDSQLPKDRFSAERLKGVDSTLKIQPAELGDSAVYLCASSLRGPNYGYTFGSGTRLTVV.

This clonotype has a handful of counts. The junction does not match germline at one end; this may be a read error. The chain carries TRBV18 and TRBJ1-1; possibly TRBD1 for D (5 bases). This CDR3 has 13 amino acids. Germline lookup yields CDR1 KGHSH and CDR2 LQKENI. CDR3 protein: CSSSPQGGTESFF. Here the CDR3 DNA reads TGTTCCAGCTCACCGCAGGGCGGCACTGAATCTTTCTTT.

This clonotype was seen at least ten times. V usage is TRBV20-1 and J usage is TRBJ2-2, with TRBD1 matching over 9 bases. In germline, CDR1 is DFQATT, CDR2 SNEGSKA (reference sequence). This CDR3 region has 15 residues. With 3 bases clipped from V and 0 bases from J, the junction kept 2 bases outside the gene matches. The CDR3 region is CSASRQGANTGELFF. The DNA for the CDR3 is TGCAGTGCTAGCCGACAGGGGGCGAACACCGGGGAGCTGTTTTTT.

By frequency in the sample, this clonotype is medium-sized. The V and J genes are TRBV20-1 and TRBJ2-7; tentative D call: TRBD1 (6 bases). Trimming shortened V by 0 bases and J by 4 bases, and 16 bases separated the two germline ends. The CDR3 loop spans 15 amino acids. Germline CDR1 DFQATT, CDR2 SNEGSKA (reference sequence). CDR3 protein: CSARDESTGRYEQYF. The CDR3 nucleotides are TGCAGTGCTAGAGATGAATCGACAGGAAGGTACGAGCAGTACTTC.

This clonotype is categorized as medium-sized. One junction end does not reproduce the germline sequence, and a read error may be involved. The V gene is TRBV6-1, the J gene TRBJ2-7, with D hard to call. Germline V gene lookup returns CDR1 MNHNS and CDR2 SASEGT. The CDR3 contains 13 residues. CDR3 region: CASSEVDAYAQYF. The CDR3 nucleotides read TGTGCCAGCAGTGAAGTAGATGCCTACGCGCAGTACTTC.

This clonotype has ten or more counts. This chain links TRBV12-3 or TRBV12-4 with TRBJ1-2; maybe TRBD1 (5 bases). V was pared by 3 bases and J by 5 bases, with 13 bases between. This CDR3 is 14 amino acids long. CDR3 region: CASSLSFGGYGYTF. CDR3 DNA sequence: TGTGCCAGCAGTTTGAGCTTCGGGGGTTATGGCTACACCTTC.

Comment on this clonotype: One base away lies a much larger clone, so this may be a sequencing read error. The gene calls are TRBV7-7 and TRBJ2-5; either TRBD1 or TRBD2 may fit D (5 bases each). Germline V gene sequence: CDR1 SSHAT, CDR2 FNYEAQ (reference sequence). The CDR3 has 18 residues. The germline V and J ends were trimmed by 1 base and 7 bases, with 25 bases remaining between them. CDR3 DNA sequence: TGTGCCAGCAGCTTAGAGCCTAGCTGGGGGTTCAGTCTAGGGACCCAGTACTTC. Its protein product is CASSLEPSWGFSLGTQYF.

This clonotype was seen repeatedly, ten times or more. The chain is built from TRBV9 and TRBJ2-7; no clear D gene. The V gene lost 0 bases and the J gene lost 5 bases, with 3 bases spanning the gap. Germline assignment: CDR1 SGDLS and CDR2 YYNGEE. This CDR3 is 11 amino acids long. The CDR3 protein is CASSVGHEQYF. The DNA of the CDR3 is TGTGCCAGCAGCGTAGGCCACGAGCAGTACTTC.